The T cell receptor beta chain under discussion was sequenced for a study of cytomegalovirus exposure and HLA in healthy donors. The CDR3 has 15 residues. Germline CDR1 reads GTSNPN; CDR2 reads SVGIG (reference sequence). V was pared by 1 base and J by 4 bases, with 13 bases between. This PCR relied on a set of 60 Vbeta primers and 13 Jbeta primers. Sequencing used immunoSEQ multiplex PCR; TCRdb keeps in-frame clones, though not all of them. This sample's clone table lists approximately 58,000 clones. As regards this clone: Its specificity is unknown.

Study results and limitations: In a later analysis, compared with equally common non-associated chains, HLA-associated beta chains were more expanded. Across donors, sequencing depth was assumed by presence/absence analyses to be roughly uniform. Researchers catalogued some 160 TCR beta chains as cytomegalovirus-associated.

The rearrangement uses TRBV30 and TRBJ1-4, with D perhaps matching TRBD1 (5 bases). What was sequenced was PBMCs. The source of this sequence is a man aged 25 to 45 in good health and CMV-seropositive. CDR3 nucleotides: TGTGCCTGGAGTGAGGGCAGGGCTAATAATGAAAAACTGTTTTTT. Translating gives CAWSEGRANNEKLFF.